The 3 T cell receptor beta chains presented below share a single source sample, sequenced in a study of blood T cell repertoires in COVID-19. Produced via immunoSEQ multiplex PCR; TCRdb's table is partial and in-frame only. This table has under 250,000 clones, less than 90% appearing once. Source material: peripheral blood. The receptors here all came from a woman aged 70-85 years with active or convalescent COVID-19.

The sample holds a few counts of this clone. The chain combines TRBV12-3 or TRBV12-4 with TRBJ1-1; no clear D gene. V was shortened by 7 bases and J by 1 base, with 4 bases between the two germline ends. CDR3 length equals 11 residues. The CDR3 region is CASIRNTEAFF. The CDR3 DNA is TGTGCCAGCATCCGGAACACTGAAGCTTTCTTT.

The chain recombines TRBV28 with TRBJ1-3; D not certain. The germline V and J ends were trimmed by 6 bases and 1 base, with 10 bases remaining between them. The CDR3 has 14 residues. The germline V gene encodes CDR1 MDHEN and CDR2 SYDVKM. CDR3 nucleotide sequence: TGTGCCAGCAGCGACACCAGGTCTGGAAACACCATATATTTT. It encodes CASSDTRSGNTIYF.

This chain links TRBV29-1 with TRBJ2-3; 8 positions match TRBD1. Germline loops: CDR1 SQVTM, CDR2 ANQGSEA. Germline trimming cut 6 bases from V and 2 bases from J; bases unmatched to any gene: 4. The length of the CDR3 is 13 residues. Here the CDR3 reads CSVQGASTDTQYF. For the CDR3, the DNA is TGCAGCGTCCAGGGGGCCTCCACAGATACGCAGTATTTT.